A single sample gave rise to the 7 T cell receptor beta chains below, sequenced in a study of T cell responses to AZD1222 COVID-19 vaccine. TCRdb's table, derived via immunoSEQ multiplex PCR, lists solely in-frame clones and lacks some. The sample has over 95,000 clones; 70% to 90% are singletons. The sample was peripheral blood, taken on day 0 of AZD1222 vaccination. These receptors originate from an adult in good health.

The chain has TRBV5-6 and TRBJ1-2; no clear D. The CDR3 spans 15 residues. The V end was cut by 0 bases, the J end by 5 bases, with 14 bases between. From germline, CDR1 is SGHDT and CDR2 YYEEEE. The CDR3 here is CASSLDLAAIYGYTF. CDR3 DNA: TGTGCCAGCAGCTTGGATCTGGCAGCTATTTATGGCTACACCTTC.

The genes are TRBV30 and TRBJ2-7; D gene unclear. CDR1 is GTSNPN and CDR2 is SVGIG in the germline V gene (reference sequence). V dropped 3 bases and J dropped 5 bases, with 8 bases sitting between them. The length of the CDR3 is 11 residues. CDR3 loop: CAWSSVDEQYF. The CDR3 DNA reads TGTGCCTGGAGCTCCGTAGACGAGCAGTACTTC.

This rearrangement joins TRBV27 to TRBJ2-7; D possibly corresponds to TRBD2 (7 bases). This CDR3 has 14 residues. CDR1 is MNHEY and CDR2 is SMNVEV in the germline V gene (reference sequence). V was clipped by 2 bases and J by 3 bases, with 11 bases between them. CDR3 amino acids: CASSLKGGNYEQYF. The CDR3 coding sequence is TGTGCCAGCAGTTTAAAGGGGGGGAACTACGAGCAGTACTTC.

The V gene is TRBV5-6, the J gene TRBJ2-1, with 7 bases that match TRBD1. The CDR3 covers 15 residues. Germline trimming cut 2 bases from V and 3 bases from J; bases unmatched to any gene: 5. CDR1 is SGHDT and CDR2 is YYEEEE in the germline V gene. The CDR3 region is CASSLPGQNYNEQFF. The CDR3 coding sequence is TGTGCCAGCAGCTTACCGGGACAGAACTACAATGAGCAGTTCTTC.

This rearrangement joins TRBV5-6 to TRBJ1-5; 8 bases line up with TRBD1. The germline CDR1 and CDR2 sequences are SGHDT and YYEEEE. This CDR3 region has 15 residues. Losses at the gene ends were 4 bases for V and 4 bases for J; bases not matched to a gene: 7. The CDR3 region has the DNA TGTGCCAGCAGCATAGACAGGGGATCGAATCAGCCCCAGCATTTT. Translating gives CASSIDRGSNQPQHF.

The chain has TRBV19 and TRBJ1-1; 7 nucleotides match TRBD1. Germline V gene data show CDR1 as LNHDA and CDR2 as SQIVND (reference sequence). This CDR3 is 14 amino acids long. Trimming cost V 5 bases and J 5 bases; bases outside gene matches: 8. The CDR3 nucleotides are TGTGCCAGTAGTTTTCGACAGGGCGAGACTGAAGCTTTCTTT. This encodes CASSFRQGETEAFF.

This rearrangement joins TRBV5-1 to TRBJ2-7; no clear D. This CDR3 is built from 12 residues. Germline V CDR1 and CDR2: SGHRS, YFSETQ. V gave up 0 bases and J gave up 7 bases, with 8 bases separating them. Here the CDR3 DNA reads TGCGCCAGCAGCTTGGAAGTAGGTGAGCAGTACTTC. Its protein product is CASSLEVGEQYF.